This T cell receptor (beta chain) was documented in a study of molecular identifiers for immune sequencing clone quantification (dated by TCRdb to the late 2010s). Study-level background: For a replicate experiment, the RNA from either approximately 20,000 or 100,000 naive CD8 T cells was divided into five aliquots, and four of those aliquots went on to sequencing. CD8 T cells were used in a methods study to benchmark molecular-identifier clustering-based TCR repertoire sequencing (MIDCIRS) and TCR RNA copy counting. Overall study results and their limits: About 3 recovered TCR RNA copies per cell were obtained by modeling, versus about ten by digital PCR, implying a capture efficiency of about 30%. A single cell's worth of spiked-in Jurkat TCR RNA was reported detectable even among around 1 million naive CD8 T cells. Spiked-in Jurkat TCR RNA (approximately 9 copies' worth), which is not part of the donor repertoire, was contained in the naive libraries. Highly expanded clone sizes could be underestimated because identical TCR molecules may share a barcode. When barcode sub-clustering was not used, chimeric consensus sequences inflated TCR diversity, with chimeras reaching as high as 47%. In CMV-specific effector cells, clones with more than 20 RNA copies contained over 98% of molecules, whereas in naive cells such clones contained under 1% of molecules.

The receptor library was made with PCR. For sequencing, an Illumina HiSeq 4000 was employed. Bulk TCR libraries were generated as previously described, with the TCR primers listed in Table S5 used. The Qiagen AllPrep DNA/RNA kit was used to purify total RNA. Before analysis, reads from multiple sequencing runs of the same library were pooled. In the original analysis: Reads were retained only if an exact TCR constant sequence was present, and the retained reads were trimmed to 150 nt and grouped according to their 12-nt molecular barcodes. Reads in each barcode group were sub-clustered using a 15% Levenshtein threshold, and a quality-weighted consensus sequence was built for each RNA molecule. Non-functional sequences were filtered out, along with any lower-count sequence sitting one edit away from another sequence. Based on a fit of two negative binomial distributions, barcode sub-clusters having less than 20% of the maximum read count were discarded. TCRdb itself trimmed the public reads at Q25 with fastp, ran MiXCR and retained productive beta chains. Each CDR3 protein gets just one entry, which takes the most common genes and DNA from the rows behind it. In this record, the V and J calls reflect TCRdb's handling and not the investigators' own analysis. The sample table holds about 500,000 distinct CDR3 sequences, of which 20% to 25% were seen once. Under 0.85% of the sample is in the top ten clones.

The CDR3 goes from the cysteine to the phenylalanine over 14 residues. Of the read, only the CDR3 DNA is kept; its 42 bases are in frame from base 1. Sequences SEHNR (CDR1) and FQNEAQ (CDR2) are obtained from the germline V gene (reference sequence). V and J are truncated by 1 base and 5 bases respectively, leaving an intervening sequence of 11 bases. As regards this clonotype: Which antigen it targets is not known. Base qualities are missing; no much larger clone stands one base away.

Libraries of naive CD8 T cells were built from anywhere between about 17,000 and 1,000,000 sorted cells, with 10%, 30% or 50% of the purified RNA used. Naive CD8 T cells, defined as CD8+CD4-CCR7+CD45RA+, were FACS-sorted into RLT Plus buffer on a BD FACSAria II. Under 11 TCR copies' worth of Jurkat RNA were spiked into roughly 17,000-1,100,000 naive CD8 T cell samples to test detection sensitivity. CD8 T cells were enriched with RosetteSep CD8+ T Cell Enrichment Cocktail and Ficoll-Paque, followed by ACK red cell lysis. In this chain, TRBV7-9 is recombined with TRBJ1-2; there is no confident call for the D gene. This clonotype originated in a human donor in good health. Some libraries in this study had Jurkat cell RNA spiked in. The sample comprised naive CD8+ T cells from blood, with Jurkat cell RNA spiked in. The cell subset or site label of this sample denotes: FACS-sorted CD8+CD4-CCR7+CD45RA+ naive T cells. This receptor carries the CDR3 CASSLVLVWYGYTF. The nucleotides read TGTGCCAGCAGCTTAGTTTTGGTTTGGTATGGCTACACCTTC.